The rows below give T cell receptor beta chains drawn from one sample of a study of blood T cells in healthy people across ages. Using its own MiXCR run on the 5' RACE reads, TCRdb lists one record per CDR3 protein. Of roughly 500,000 distinct CDR3 sequences listed, 25% to 30% are singletons. Specimen: blood. These receptors all come from a woman in her seventies in good health. The CDR3 runs from the conserved cysteine through the conserved F or W. A D gene is named only where the DNA matches it firmly. Expanded clones get a size class; other rows say once, few or many, or leave the size out.

J gene: TRBJ2-1; V gene: TRBV5-1; clone size: .; D gene: .; CDR3 DNA: TGCGCCAGCAGCTTGGAGGACTACTCCTACAATGAGCAGTTCTTC; CDR3 protein: CASSLEDYSYNEQFF
J gene: TRBJ2-6; V gene: TRBV5-1; clone size: .; D gene: .; CDR3 DNA: TGCGCCAGCAGCTTGGCCAGAACTGGGGCCAACGTCCTGACTTTC; CDR3 protein: CASSLARTGANVLTF
J gene: TRBJ2-3; V gene: TRBV5-1; clone size: few; D gene: .; CDR3 DNA: TGCGCCAGCAGCTTGGGTAATAGCGGCACAGATACGCAGTATTTT; CDR3 protein: CASSLGNSGTDTQYF
J gene: TRBJ2-1; V gene: TRBV7-2; clone size: few; D gene: .; CDR3 DNA: TGTGCCAGCAGCTTAAACGGGGTGGGGAACAATGAGCAGTTCTTC; CDR3 protein: CASSLNGVGNNEQFF
J gene: TRBJ2-3; V gene: TRBV20-1; clone size: .; D gene: TRBD2; CDR3 DNA: TGCAACGCCGGACTAGCGGGGGGGCCAGATACGCAGTATTTT; CDR3 protein: CNAGLAGGPDTQYF
J gene: TRBJ2-3; V gene: TRBV7-2; clone size: .; D gene: TRBD2; CDR3 DNA: TGTGCCAGCAGCTTCACCGGGACTAGCGGGGGAGATACGCAGTATTTT; CDR3 protein: CASSFTGTSGGDTQYF
J gene: TRBJ2-5; V gene: TRBV5-1; clone size: .; D gene: .; CDR3 DNA: TGCGCCAGCAGCTACTCCACGGCAGTCGAAAGGTTAAAGACCCAGTACTTC; CDR3 protein: CASSYSTAVERLKTQYF
J gene: TRBJ2-5; V gene: TRBV6-1; clone size: .; D gene: .; CDR3 DNA: TGTGCCAGCAGTGAATTATACCAAGAGACCCAGTACTTC; CDR3 protein: CASSELYQETQYF
J gene: TRBJ2-1; V gene: TRBV20-1; clone size: few; D gene: TRBD2; CDR3 DNA: TGCAGTGCTAGAGCGATGTTGGCTAGCGGGGGAGACAATGAGCAGTTCTTC; CDR3 protein: CSARAMLASGGDNEQFF
J gene: TRBJ2-3; V gene: TRBV7-2; clone size: once; D gene: TRBD2; CDR3 DNA: TGTGCCAGCAGCTCCGCAGCGGGGGGTGGTACGCAGTATTTT; CDR3 protein: CASSSAAGGGTQYF
J gene: TRBJ1-2; V gene: TRBV20-1; clone size: .; D gene: TRBD1; CDR3 DNA: TGCAGTCGCCCACAGGGGGCGCACGGCTACACCTTC; CDR3 protein: CSRPQGAHGYTF
J gene: TRBJ2-1; V gene: TRBV6-1; clone size: many; D gene: TRBD2; CDR3 DNA: TGTGCCAGCAGGACCCAGCGGGGGCCGAAGACCTACAATGAGCAGTTCTTC; CDR3 protein: CASRTQRGPKTYNEQFF
J gene: TRBJ1-1; V gene: TRBV5-1; clone size: .; D gene: TRBD1; CDR3 DNA: TGTGCCAGCAGCTTGGCCCCCGGGCAGGGGGGCCCACACACTGAAGCTTTCTTT; CDR3 protein: CASSLAPGQGGPHTEAFF
J gene: TRBJ2-3; V gene: TRBV6-1; clone size: few; D gene: .; CDR3 DNA: TGTGCCAGCAGTGAAGCCTGGTCGGGGGCACGCACAGATACGCAGTATTTT; CDR3 protein: CASSEAWSGARTDTQYF
J gene: TRBJ2-1; V gene: TRBV11-3; clone size: .; D gene: TRBD2; CDR3 DNA: TGTGCCAGCAGCTTCCCCCAGCGGGGGGGGCAGTATGAGCAGTTCTTC; CDR3 protein: CASSFPQRGGQYEQFF
J gene: TRBJ1-6; V gene: TRBV20-1; clone size: .; D gene: .; CDR3 DNA: TGCAGTGCTAGAGCTCCCAGGGAGGCTTCACCCCTCCACTTT; CDR3 protein: CSARAPREASPLHF
J gene: TRBJ1-4; V gene: TRBV19; clone size: once; D gene: .; CDR3 DNA: TGTGCCAGTAGTCTAAACAGCGATGAAAAACTGTTTTTT; CDR3 protein: CASSLNSDEKLFF
J gene: TRBJ2-5; V gene: TRBV27; clone size: .; D gene: TRBD1; CDR3 DNA: TGTGCCAGCAGTTTAGCCGGGGACAGGGAAGAGACCCAGTACTTC; CDR3 protein: CASSLAGDREETQYF
J gene: TRBJ2-1; V gene: TRBV20-1; clone size: few; D gene: .; CDR3 DNA: TGCAGTGCTAGTGAGGCTAGCAGATACAATGAGCAGTTCTTC; CDR3 protein: CSASEASRYNEQFF
J gene: TRBJ2-1; V gene: TRBV20-1; clone size: few; D gene: TRBD2; CDR3 DNA: TGCAGTGCTAGACCCCGGGGGGGCCACAATGAGCAGTTCTTC; CDR3 protein: CSARPRGGHNEQFF
J gene: TRBJ2-2; V gene: TRBV24-1; clone size: .; D gene: .; CDR3 DNA: TGTGCCACCAGTGATGGCCTGGGGCAGGCGAACACCGGGGAGCTGTTTTTT; CDR3 protein: CATSDGLGQANTGELFF
J gene: TRBJ2-7; V gene: TRBV7-3; clone size: .; D gene: TRBD1; CDR3 DNA: TGTGCCAGCAGCTTAGGAGCAGGGACAGGGGGCGACGAGCAGTACTTC; CDR3 protein: CASSLGAGTGGDEQYF
J gene: TRBJ1-2; V gene: TRBV7-2; clone size: .; D gene: .; CDR3 DNA: TGTGCCAGCAGCTTTCTCATAGGGGCGCAAGGCTACACCTTC; CDR3 protein: CASSFLIGAQGYTF
J gene: TRBJ2-7; V gene: TRBV7-2; clone size: .; D gene: .; CDR3 DNA: TGTGCCAGCAGCTTACAGGGTGACAAGTACGAGCAGTACTTC; CDR3 protein: CASSLQGDKYEQYF
J gene: TRBJ2-4; V gene: TRBV5-1; clone size: few; D gene: .; CDR3 DNA: TGCGCCAGCAGCTTGGAGGGGGGAGTTGCCAAAAACATTCAGTACTTC; CDR3 protein: CASSLEGGVAKNIQYF
J gene: TRBJ2-1; V gene: TRBV12-3/TRBV12-4; clone size: few; D gene: TRBD1; CDR3 DNA: TGTGCCAGTCGGGACAGGGGAGGCAATGAGCAGTTCTTC; CDR3 protein: CASRDRGGNEQFF
J gene: TRBJ2-5; V gene: TRBV7-2; clone size: few; D gene: .; CDR3 DNA: TGTGCCAGCAGCTCCACCACTCACCAAGAGACCCAGTACTTC; CDR3 protein: CASSSTTHQETQYF
J gene: TRBJ2-5; V gene: TRBV20-1; clone size: .; D gene: .; CDR3 DNA: TGCAGTGCTAGGGTGCCCGCAGGGAGGGAGACCCAGTACTTC; CDR3 protein: CSARVPAGRETQYF
J gene: TRBJ2-3; V gene: TRBV7-9; clone size: once; D gene: .; CDR3 DNA: TGTGCCAGCAGCTTAGGCAGTGGGGGCACAGATACGCAGTATTTT; CDR3 protein: CASSLGSGGTDTQYF